This entry lists 6 T cell receptor beta chains sequenced from one sample in a study of blood T cell repertoires in COVID-19. The data were produced by immunoSEQ multiplex PCR, yet TCRdb's version contains in-frame clones alone and is incomplete. In the table there are 80,000 to 100,000 clones, around 90% of which are singletons. The sample taken for sequencing was peripheral blood. The receptors were gathered from a human donor with active COVID-19. The donor label of this sample is uncertain.

DNA for the CDR3: TGTGCCACCAGTGATCCAGGGGCAGGAAACACCATATATTTT. Protein product: CATSDPGAGNTIYF. The gene calls are TRBV24-1 and TRBJ1-3, with D possibly TRBD1 on 6 matching bases. The CDR3 consists of 14 residues. The V end was cut by 3 bases, the J end by 4 bases, with 9 bases between. Germline CDR1 and CDR2: KGHDR and SFDVKD.

This sequence joins TRBV11-2 and TRBJ2-7; 8 positions match TRBD2. This CDR3 region has 13 residues. V dropped 7 bases and J dropped 7; count of bases not matched to a gene: 9. The V gene's germline CDR1 is SGHAT and CDR2 FQNNGV. CDR3 in DNA: TGTGCCAGCACCGGAGACCTAGCGGGTGAGCAGTACTTC. Translating gives CASTGDLAGEQYF.

This rearrangement joins TRBV5-6 to TRBJ2-1; no clear D gene. This CDR3 contains 12 residues. Trimming pared 4 bases from V and 9 bases from J, leaving 11 bases between. CDR1 is SGHDT and CDR2 is YYEEEE in the germline V gene. The CDR3 protein is CASSEHWSEQFF. DNA of the CDR3: TGTGCCAGCAGCGAACATTGGTCTGAGCAGTTCTTC.

The chain recombines TRBV5-4 with TRBJ2-5, with 7 bases identical to TRBD1. Trimming took 4 bases from V and 5 from J; bases not matched to a gene: 8. Germline V gives CDR1 SGHNT, CDR2 YYREEE (reference sequence). CDR3 length: 14 residues. The chain's CDR3 is CASSRDRASETQYF. The CDR3 DNA is TGTGCCAGCAGCCGAGACAGGGCGAGTGAGACCCAGTACTTC.

CDR3 in amino acids: CSVVGLQGYHEQYF. The DNA for the CDR3 is TGCAGCGTTGTAGGTCTTCAGGGTTACCACGAGCAGTACTTC. The chain uses TRBV29-1 and TRBJ2-7, with a tentative D call TRBD1 (5 bases). The CDR3 has 14 residues. The V end lost 4 bases, the J end lost 5 bases, and 18 bases lay between the germline ends. Germline-derived CDR1 and CDR2 are SQVTM and ANQGSEA.

The gene calls are TRBV28 and TRBJ2-7; TRBD2 matches at 8 bases. Germline V gene data show CDR1 as MDHEN and CDR2 as SYDVKM. Trimming at V came to 3 bases and at J to 2 bases, leaving 3 bases not matched to a gene. The CDR3 is made up of 14 amino acids. The CDR3 spells CASSFQRGTYEQYF. The DNA for the CDR3 is TGTGCCAGCAGTTTCCAGCGGGGGACCTACGAGCAGTACTTC.